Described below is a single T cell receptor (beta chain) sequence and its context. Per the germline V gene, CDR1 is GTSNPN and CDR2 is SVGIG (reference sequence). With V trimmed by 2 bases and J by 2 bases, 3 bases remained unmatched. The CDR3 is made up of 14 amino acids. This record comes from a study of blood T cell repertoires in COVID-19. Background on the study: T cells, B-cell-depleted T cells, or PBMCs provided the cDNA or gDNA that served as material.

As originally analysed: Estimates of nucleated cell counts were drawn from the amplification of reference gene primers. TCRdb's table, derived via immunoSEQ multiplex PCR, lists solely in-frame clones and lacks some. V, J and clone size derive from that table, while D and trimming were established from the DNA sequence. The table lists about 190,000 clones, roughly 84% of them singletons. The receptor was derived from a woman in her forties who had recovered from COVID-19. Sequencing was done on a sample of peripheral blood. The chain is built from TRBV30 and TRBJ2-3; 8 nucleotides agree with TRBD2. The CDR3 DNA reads TGTGCCTGGAGTACTAGCGGTTACACAGATACGCAGTATTTT. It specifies CAWSTSGYTDTQYF.